This entry lists 25 T cell receptor beta chains sequenced from one sample in a study of blood T cell repertoires in COVID-19. The method was immunoSEQ multiplex PCR; TCRdb's version includes in-frame clones alone and lacks a portion of them. The sample shows around 450,000 clones, 75% to 90% of them seen only once. The sequenced sample was peripheral blood. These receptors came from a woman aged 25 to 39 with acute or convalescent COVID-19.

V usage is TRBV5-3 and J usage is TRBJ1-6, with 12 nucleotides matching TRBD1. TRBV5-3 is noted as an ORF with a role that remains uncertain. The trim removed 4 bases at V and 9 bases at J, leaving 11 bases unmatched. The CDR3 length is 17 residues. The CDR3 bases are TGTGCCAGAAGCAACGAGTGGGACAGGGGGCGCGTTTCACCCCTCCACTTT. This translates into CARSNEWDRGRVSPLHF.

The rearrangement uses TRBV29-1 and TRBJ2-1, with D possibly matching TRBD1 (5 bases). Germline lookup yields CDR1 SQVTM and CDR2 ANQGSEA. The CDR3 extends over 14 amino acids. Between the trimmed V and J ends, which lost 7 bases and 6 bases, there was a span of 19 bases. The CDR3 reads CSGRVQAQGNEQFF. DNA for the CDR3: TGCAGCGGCCGGGTTCAGGCCCAGGGCAATGAGCAGTTCTTC.

CDR3 DNA sequence: TGCAGTGCCAGTCCCTCAAAGACTTTTAACACCGGGGAGCTGTTTTTT. Protein product: CSASPSKTFNTGELFF. This chain uses TRBV20-1 with TRBJ2-2; D remains unclear. Trimming removed 6 bases at V and 2 bases at J, with 19 bases between. This CDR3 has 16 amino acids. Germline V gives CDR1 DFQATT, CDR2 SNEGSKA (reference sequence).

This chain uses TRBV9 with TRBJ2-1; D not certain. The CDR3 spans 14 residues. Germline CDR1 SGDLS, CDR2 YYNGEE. The germline V and J ends were trimmed by 0 bases and 0 bases, with 4 bases remaining between them. The CDR3 DNA follows: TGTGCCAGCAGCGTAGCAGACTCCTACAATGAGCAGTTCTTC. Its protein product is CASSVADSYNEQFF.

The chain joins TRBV10-1 to TRBJ2-7; D perhaps matches TRBD1 (6 bases). Looked up from germline, CDR1 is WNHNN and CDR2 is SYGVQD (reference sequence). The CDR3 totals 14 residues. Deletions cut 5 bases from V and 3 bases from J, with 14 bases between. CDR3 loop: CASSTPGQNYEQYF. The CDR3 bases are TGCGCCAGCAGTACACCGGGACAAAACTACGAGCAGTACTTC.

This clone was counted a single time. The gene calls are TRBV30 and TRBJ1-1; D unresolved. V was shortened by 0 bases and J by 1 base, with 6 bases between the two germline ends. This CDR3 is built from 13 residues. Germline lookup yields CDR1 GTSNPN and CDR2 SVGIG (reference sequence). For the CDR3, the DNA is TGTGCCTGGAGTGTCGGGAAGAACACTGAAGCTTTCTTT. This gives the protein CAWSVGKNTEAFF.

This chain joins TRBV6-6 and TRBJ1-1; the D gene is possibly TRBD1 (5 bases). The CDR3 is 14 amino acids. The V and J ends lost 5 bases and 2 bases respectively, with 12 bases between them. The V gene's germline CDR1 is MNHNY and CDR2 SVGAGI (reference sequence). Written as DNA, the CDR3 is TGTGCCAGCAGTCCGGACACTTTAAACACTGAAGCTTTCTTT. It translates to CASSPDTLNTEAFF.

The sample holds one count of this clone. This sequence joins TRBV2 and TRBJ2-5, with D perhaps TRBD1 (5 bases). V was clipped by 2 bases and J by 3 bases, with 10 bases between them. Germline V CDR1 and CDR2: SNHLY, FYNNEI. The CDR3 runs 14 residues. The CDR3: CASSETGSKETQYF. CDR3 bases: TGTGCCAGCAGTGAAACAGGATCCAAAGAGACCCAGTACTTC.

The V gene is TRBV5-1, the J gene TRBJ2-1; D is possibly TRBD1 (5 bases). Germline-derived CDR1 and CDR2 are SGHRS and YFSETQ. V was clipped by 7 bases and J by 5 bases, with 16 bases between them. This CDR3 comprises 14 residues. The CDR3 coding sequence is TGCGCCAGCTCCTCTGGGGCTAAACACAATGAGCAGTTCTTC. It encodes CASSSGAKHNEQFF.

The chain combines TRBV6-1 with TRBJ2-7; 7 bases are shared with TRBD2. V lost 3 bases to trimming and J lost 0 bases; unmatched junction nucleotides: 8. The CDR3 length is 16 residues. Germline V lookup: CDR1 MNHNS, CDR2 SASEGT. The CDR3 here is CASSERDYLSSYEQYF. CDR3 bases: TGTGCCAGCAGTGAGAGGGACTACTTGAGCTCCTACGAGCAGTACTTC.

The sample holds a few counts of this clone. V and J are TRBV7-2 and TRBJ1-5; D remains ambiguous. The V gene's germline CDR1 is SGHTA and CDR2 FQGNSA. The CDR3 is 12 amino acids. Trimming removed 3 bases at V and 2 bases at J, with 2 bases between. The CDR3 is CASSFGNQPQHF. The CDR3 DNA is TGTGCCAGCAGCTTCGGCAATCAGCCCCAGCATTTT.

V and J are TRBV13 and TRBJ2-7; a weak D match, TRBD2 (5 bases). Germline values: CDR1 PRHDT, CDR2 FYEKMQ (reference sequence). This CDR3 has 14 amino acids. Trimming left V 2 bases short and J 3 bases short, with 11 bases between. This CDR3 is CASSLYSGLYEQYF. The CDR3 nucleotides read TGTGCCAGCAGCTTATATTCTGGACTCTACGAGCAGTACTTC.

CDR3 sequence: CASSQDTFSGNTIYF. The DNA of the CDR3 is TGTGCCAGCAGTCAGGACACGTTCTCTGGAAACACCATATATTTT. The rearrangement links TRBV6-5 to TRBJ1-3; D possibly corresponds to TRBD1 (5 bases). There are 15 residues in the CDR3. Trimming took off 5 bases at V and 0 bases at J, with 11 bases between the two ends. In germline, CDR1 is MNHEY, CDR2 SVGAGI.

The V and J genes are TRBV28 and TRBJ1-2, with 12 bases fitting TRBD1. Losses at the gene ends were 6 bases for V and 7 bases for J; bases not matched to a gene: 9. CDR1 MDHEN and CDR2 SYDVKM come from the germline V gene. The CDR3 is 15 residues long. The CDR3, as DNA: TGTGCCAGCAGCGCACCGGGACAGGGGGCTCCTGGCTACACCTTC. Translation: CASSAPGQGAPGYTF.

The chain combines TRBV28 with TRBJ1-2; D ambiguous. V was shortened by 7 bases and J by 5 bases, with 20 bases between the two germline ends. This CDR3 is 15 amino acids long. Looked up from germline, CDR1 is MDHEN and CDR2 is SYDVKM. CDR3 nucleotide sequence: TGTGCCAGCACCTCAATAGGACTGCTTAAGTATGGCTACACCTTC. Its protein product is CASTSIGLLKYGYTF.

J is TRBJ1-2 and V is TRBV12-3 or TRBV12-4; D call uncertain. The CDR3 runs 13 residues. The ends were cut back, 0 bases at V and 6 bases at J, with 8 bases in the middle. The CDR3 is CASSLARQNGYTF. In DNA form, the CDR3 reads TGTGCCAGCAGTTTAGCGCGCCAAAATGGCTACACCTTC.

The chain couples TRBV7-2 to TRBJ1-6; tentatively, D is TRBD1 (5 bases). Trimming took off 1 base at V and 6 bases at J, with 10 bases between the two ends. The germline gives CDR1 SGHTA, CDR2 FQGNSA. The CDR3 is made up of 15 amino acids. The DNA for the CDR3 is TGTGCCAGCAGCTTAGAAGGGGCTGCTAATTCACCCCTCCACTTT. This sequence encodes CASSLEGAANSPLHF.

V and J are TRBV3-1 (or the pseudogene TRBV3-2) and TRBJ1-5; D unresolved. Germline values: CDR1 LGHDT, CDR2 YNNKEL (reference sequence). Trimming stripped 0 bases from V and 2 bases from J, with 5 bases between. The CDR3 covers 14 residues. CDR3 nucleotide sequence: TGTGCCAGCAGCCAAGATACTGGCAATCAGCCCCAGCATTTT. This gives the protein CASSQDTGNQPQHF.

The CDR3 sequence is CASGAGQGFSAFF. The CDR3 nucleotides are TGTGCCAGCGGGGCAGGACAAGGGTTTTCAGCTTTCTTT. The rearrangement uses TRBV2 and TRBJ1-1, with a tentative D call TRBD1 (5 bases). The CDR3 has 13 amino acids. The V end was cut by 8 bases, the J end by 10 bases, with 20 bases between. Germline CDR1 SNHLY, CDR2 FYNNEI.

This sequence joins TRBV2 and TRBJ1-2; D uncertain. Trimming pared 7 bases from V and 4 bases from J, leaving 10 bases between. Germline CDR1 reads SNHLY; CDR2 reads FYNNEI. The CDR3 extends over 12 amino acids. Written as DNA, the CDR3 is TGTGCCAGCAATCTAGAACGCTATGGCTACACCTTC. Protein sequence: CASNLERYGYTF.

V is TRBV7-9 and J is TRBJ2-1; 10 bases agree with TRBD1. The CDR3 runs 17 residues. Germline V CDR1 and CDR2: SEHNR, FQNEAQ (reference sequence). Unmatched junction bases numbered 9, after V lost 3 bases and J lost 4 bases. The CDR3 protein is CASSFTPGTGVYNEQFF. The CDR3 DNA sequence: TGTGCCAGCAGCTTTACACCCGGGACAGGGGTTTACAATGAGCAGTTCTTC.

This clone was found once. This chain joins TRBV6-2 or TRBV6-3 and TRBJ1-5, with D possibly being TRBD1 (6 bases). The V gene lost 5 bases and the J gene lost 1 base, with 9 bases spanning the gap. This CDR3 spans 14 amino acids. Per germline, CDR1 MNHEY and CDR2 SVGEGT. The CDR3 sequence: CASSRTGSNQPQHF. The CDR3 DNA follows: TGTGCCAGCAGTCGAACAGGGAGCAATCAGCCCCAGCATTTT.

The genes are TRBV13 and TRBJ1-1, with D possibly being TRBD1 (6 bases). The V end was cut by 4 bases, the J end by 1 base, with 13 bases between. The V gene's germline CDR1 is PRHDT and CDR2 FYEKMQ (reference sequence). The CDR3 length is 15 residues. The CDR3 sequence: CASSSTGTQNTEAFF. The CDR3 DNA reads as TGTGCCAGCAGCTCAACCGGGACACAGAACACTGAAGCTTTCTTT.

The chain employs TRBV19 and TRBJ1-3; a weak D match, TRBD1 (6 bases). Trimming took off 5 bases at V and 4 bases at J, with 15 bases between the two ends. The V gene's germline CDR1 is LNHDA and CDR2 SQIVND (reference sequence). The CDR3 consists of 15 residues. The CDR3, as DNA: TGTGCCAGTAGTCCCCTGGGGGGGCGAGGAAACACCATATATTTT. Amino acids: CASSPLGGRGNTIYF.

V usage is TRBV30 and J usage is TRBJ1-2; D is perhaps TRBD1 (5 bases). The V gene lost 4 bases and the J gene lost 1 base, with 16 bases spanning the gap. Germline CDR1 reads GTSNPN; CDR2 reads SVGIG (reference sequence). CDR3 size: 15 residues. The CDR3 loop reads CAWKTQGFLNYGYTF. The CDR3 DNA follows: TGTGCCTGGAAAACGCAGGGTTTTCTTAACTATGGCTACACCTTC. The complete variable domain, with remaining parts taken from reference TRBV30 and TRBJ1-2, reads SQTIHQWPATLVQPVGSPLSLECTVEGTSNPNLYWYRQAAGRGLQLLFYSVGIGQISSEVPQNLSASRPQDRQFILSSKKLLLSDSGFYLCAWKTQGFLNYGYTFGSGTRLTVV.